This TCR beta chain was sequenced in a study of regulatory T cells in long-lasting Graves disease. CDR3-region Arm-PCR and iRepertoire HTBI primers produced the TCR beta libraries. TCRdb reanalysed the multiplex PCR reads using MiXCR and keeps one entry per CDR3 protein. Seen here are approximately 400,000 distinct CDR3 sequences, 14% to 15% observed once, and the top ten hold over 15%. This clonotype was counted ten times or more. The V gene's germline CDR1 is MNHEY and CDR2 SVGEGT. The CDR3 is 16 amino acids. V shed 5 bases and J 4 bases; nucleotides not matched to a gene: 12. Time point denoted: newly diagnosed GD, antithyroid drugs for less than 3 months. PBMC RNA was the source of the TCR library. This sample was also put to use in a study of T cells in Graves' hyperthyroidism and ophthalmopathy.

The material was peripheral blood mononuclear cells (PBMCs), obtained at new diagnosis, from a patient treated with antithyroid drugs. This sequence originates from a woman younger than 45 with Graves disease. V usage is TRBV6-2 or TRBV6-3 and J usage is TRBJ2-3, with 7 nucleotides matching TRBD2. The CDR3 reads CASSEEAGAGSDTQYF. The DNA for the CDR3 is TGTGCCAGCAGTGAAGAGGCGGGAGCAGGATCAGATACGCAGTATTTT.